Listed below are T cell receptor beta chains from one sample, sequenced in a study of T cell repertoires in cytomegalovirus infection. TCRdb recomputed calls from the reads with MiXCR, one row per CDR3 protein. The sample includes tens of thousands of distinct CDR3 sequences, approximately 22% of them seen just once. The antigens for these receptors are not known. This specimen consisted of CD8+ T cells from cultured PBMCs, obtained from culture after CMV antigen stimulation. The receptors stem from a human donor in good health (CMV status not recorded). Some clones in this sample may be carry-over from other donors' samples. Both conserved end residues are part of each CDR3. The order of the fields is clone size, J gene, V gene, CDR3 protein. The size entry is marked missing in some rows and otherwise reads once, few, many or a size class.

clone size: many; J gene: TRBJ1-5; V gene: TRBV5-5; CDR3 protein: CASSLGDGYSNQPQHF
clone size: .; J gene: TRBJ1-2; V gene: TRBV5-1; CDR3 protein: CASSVGTVVTF
clone size: few; J gene: TRBJ2-5; V gene: TRBV9; CDR3 protein: CASSVGGGPETQYF
clone size: few; J gene: TRBJ1-4; V gene: TRBV13; CDR3 protein: CASSLGRRINEKLFF
clone size: few; J gene: TRBJ1-5; V gene: TRBV6-5; CDR3 protein: CASSFTGRGQPQHF
clone size: .; J gene: TRBJ2-7; V gene: TRBV27; CDR3 protein: CASSCSTEQYF
clone size: .; J gene: TRBJ2-7; V gene: TRBV25-1; CDR3 protein: CASSEHGGGSYEQYF
clone size: .; J gene: TRBJ1-2; V gene: TRBV20-1; CDR3 protein: CSARAPIEEGGNYGYTF
clone size: few; J gene: TRBJ2-7; V gene: TRBV13; CDR3 protein: CASSPKTGTGPSYEQYF
clone size: few; J gene: TRBJ1-1; V gene: TRBV19; CDR3 protein: CASSSRDITVGTEAFF
clone size: few; J gene: TRBJ1-2; V gene: TRBV7-9; CDR3 protein: CASSTRDGYTF
clone size: once; J gene: TRBJ2-7; V gene: TRBV6-1; CDR3 protein: CASNRGAGYF
clone size: .; J gene: TRBJ2-1; V gene: TRBV7-9; CDR3 protein: CASRPRGGINEQFF
clone size: .; J gene: TRBJ2-7; V gene: TRBV6-5; CDR3 protein: CASGGPKPYF
clone size: few; J gene: TRBJ1-1; V gene: TRBV2; CDR3 protein: CASTENTEAFF
clone size: .; J gene: TRBJ2-1; V gene: TRBV14; CDR3 protein: CASSQARNEQFF
clone size: .; J gene: TRBJ2-7; V gene: TRBV7-9; CDR3 protein: CASSGTTYEQYF
clone size: .; J gene: TRBJ2-2; V gene: TRBV7-6; CDR3 protein: CASSRAHGLFF
clone size: .; J gene: TRBJ2-5; V gene: TRBV7-9; CDR3 protein: CASSPRTGLGMKTQYF
clone size: .; J gene: TRBJ2-1; V gene: TRBV2; CDR3 protein: CASVSSTYSSYNEQFF
clone size: .; J gene: TRBJ1-5; V gene: TRBV12-3/TRBV12-4; CDR3 protein: CASSLVAGGNQPQHF
clone size: many; J gene: TRBJ2-7; V gene: TRBV7-9; CDR3 protein: CASTVGGSYEQYF
clone size: .; J gene: TRBJ1-5; V gene: TRBV7-6; CDR3 protein: CASSLGQSDNQPQHF
clone size: few; J gene: TRBJ2-7; V gene: TRBV5-1; CDR3 protein: CASSSGQGLLSYEQYF
clone size: .; J gene: TRBJ2-5; V gene: TRBV6-2/TRBV6-3; CDR3 protein: CASISLLVQETQYF
clone size: few; J gene: TRBJ1-2; V gene: TRBV7-2; CDR3 protein: CASSLVVQSNYGYTF
clone size: .; J gene: TRBJ1-2; V gene: TRBV27; CDR3 protein: CASRSRTGANYGYTF
clone size: .; J gene: TRBJ2-3; V gene: TRBV7-2; CDR3 protein: CASSPGLPPDTQYF
clone size: .; J gene: TRBJ2-1; V gene: TRBV27; CDR3 protein: CASSPLDGSYNEQFF
clone size: once; J gene: TRBJ2-3; V gene: TRBV6-6; CDR3 protein: CASSYPDRDPTDTQYF
clone size: few; J gene: TRBJ2-5; V gene: TRBV4-1; CDR3 protein: CASSQDHGAQETQYF
clone size: .; J gene: TRBJ2-5; V gene: TRBV2; CDR3 protein: CASIGSRSLQETQYF